The 13 T cell receptor beta chains presented below share a single source sample, sequenced in a study of blood T cell repertoires in COVID-19. Assay: immunoSEQ multiplex PCR; the TCRdb copy retains only in-frame clones and omits some. Counted here are around 81,000 clones, roughly 80% occurring once; the ten biggest clones make up about 12%. The sample taken for sequencing was peripheral blood. All receptors derive from a human donor in a cohort sampled during active COVID-19.

The V and J genes are TRBV30 and TRBJ1-5, with 10 positions matching TRBD1. V gave up 3 bases and J gave up 4 bases; unmatched junction bases: 0. The CDR3 contains 13 residues. Germline V CDR1 and CDR2: GTSNPN, SVGIG (reference sequence). In DNA form, the CDR3 reads TGTGCCTGGAGGGGACAGGGGAATCAGCCCCAGCATTTT. Translating it yields CAWRGQGNQPQHF.

The chain has TRBV10-2 and TRBJ2-3; 7 bases are a match to TRBD1. This CDR3 is built from 13 residues. CDR1 is WSHSY, CDR2 SAAADI, per germline. J lost 4 bases, V lost 7 bases, and 5 bases had no gene match. The CDR3 spells CASKAGGADTQYF. The DNA for the CDR3 is TGCGCCAGCAAAGCAGGGGGAGCAGATACGCAGTATTTT.

The gene calls are TRBV15 and TRBJ2-3; tentatively, D is TRBD2 (6 bases). CDR3 size: 14 residues. The V end lost 2 bases, the J end lost 6 bases, and 12 bases lay between the germline ends. CDR1 LNHNV and CDR2 YYDKDF come from the germline V gene (reference sequence). The CDR3 loop reads CATSRSTSSDTQYF. CDR3 nucleotide sequence: TGTGCCACCAGCAGATCGACTAGTTCTGATACGCAGTATTTT.

The chain joins TRBV7-8 to TRBJ2-3, with 8 bases lining up with TRBD2. The V gene end was trimmed by 5 bases and the J gene end by 3 bases; junction bases not matched to a gene: 4. The CDR3 contains 14 residues. From germline, CDR1 is SGHVS and CDR2 FQNEAQ. The CDR3 loop is CASSLIAGTDTQYF. The CDR3 coding sequence is TGTGCCAGCAGCCTCATAGCGGGAACAGATACGCAGTATTTT.

The chain employs TRBV6-1 and TRBJ1-2; tentatively, D is TRBD1 (6 bases). This CDR3 comprises 19 residues. Germline V lookup: CDR1 MNHNS, CDR2 SASEGT. The V gene lost 4 bases and the J gene lost 2 bases, with 26 bases spanning the gap. CDR3 sequence reads: CASSVRASSRVRGNYGYTF. The CDR3, as DNA: TGTGCCAGCAGTGTCAGGGCGTCTTCGCGGGTCAGGGGAAACTATGGCTACACCTTC.

This clone was recorded a few times. The V gene is TRBV27, the J gene TRBJ2-7; TRBD1 matches at 11 bases. Germline V lookup: CDR1 MNHEY, CDR2 SMNVEV (reference sequence). This CDR3 is built from 15 residues. Trimming took 6 bases from V and 5 from J; bases not matched to a gene: 9. In DNA, the CDR3 is TGTGCCAGCAGCAGAGGGACAGGGGGGAATAACGAGCAGTACTTC. This encodes CASSRGTGGNNEQYF.

The chain uses TRBV18 and TRBJ2-7, with 12 bases matching TRBD2. The CDR3 contains 17 residues. Germline CDR1 and CDR2: KGHSH and LQKENI. Trimming cost V 6 bases and J 4 bases; bases outside gene matches: 13. The CDR3 bases are TGTGCCAGCTCCCGCCTTGCTCTAGCGGGGGGGCTTTACGAGCAGTACTTC. It specifies CASSRLALAGGLYEQYF.

Only one count was recorded for this clone. The chain uses TRBV3-1 (or the pseudogene TRBV3-2) and TRBJ2-1, with unresolved D. This CDR3 contains 16 residues. The germline V and J ends were trimmed by 1 base and 0 bases, with 10 bases remaining between them. CDR1 and CDR2 (germline): LGHDT, YNNKEL (reference sequence). The CDR3 coding sequence is TGTGCCAGCAGCCAAGGATTGGGCATCTCCTACAATGAGCAGTTCTTC. Protein sequence: CASSQGLGISYNEQFF.

The chain is built from TRBV19 and TRBJ2-5, with D possibly matching TRBD2 (5 bases). Germline V lookup: CDR1 LNHDA, CDR2 SQIVND (reference sequence). The CDR3 consists of 13 residues. Trimming left V 7 bases short and J 1 base short, with 10 bases between. The CDR3 region has the DNA TGTGCCAGTACTGGGCGGGTCCAAGAGACCCAGTACTTC. Protein product: CASTGRVQETQYF.

CDR3 in DNA: TGCGCCAGCAGGGGGGGCCCAAGGACTAGCGGGTACCAAGAGACCCAGTACTTC. Translated: CASRGGPRTSGYQETQYF. The chain uses TRBV5-1 and TRBJ2-5; 11 bases fit TRBD2. The germline V gene has CDR1 SGHRS and CDR2 YFSETQ. The CDR3 loop spans 18 amino acids. V lost 5 bases, J lost 0 bases, and 12 bases stayed unmatched.

The chain carries TRBV11-3 and TRBJ2-3; 7 nucleotides align to TRBD1. CDR1 SGHNT and CDR2 YENEEA come from the germline V gene. CDR3 length equals 15 residues. V was pared by 5 bases and J by 2 bases, with 7 bases of the junction left unmatched. CDR3 in DNA: TGTGCCAGCAGCCCCCAGGGGGACAACACAGATACGCAGTATTTT. Protein sequence: CASSPQGDNTDTQYF.

The V and J genes are TRBV6-5 and TRBJ2-7, with TRBD1 matching over 10 bases. Germline lookup yields CDR1 MNHEY and CDR2 SVGAGI. The CDR3 covers 15 residues. The V and J ends lost 5 bases and 3 bases, in that order; junction bases with no gene match: 7. The chain's CDR3 is CASSPSGTGDYEQYF. The CDR3 nucleotides are TGTGCCAGCAGTCCCTCCGGGACAGGGGACTACGAGCAGTACTTC.

V gene TRBV7-6 combines with J gene TRBJ2-4; D unresolved. V was pared by 5 bases and J by 3 bases, with 11 bases between. The CDR3 spans 14 residues. The V gene's germline CDR1 is SGHVS and CDR2 FNYEAQ. CDR3 nucleotides: TGTGCCAGCAGCCCCGGGTTCGGCAAAAACATTCAGTACTTC. It specifies CASSPGFGKNIQYF.